This T cell receptor beta chain was identified during a study of blood T cells in healthy people across ages. RNA extraction gave at least 5.5 micrograms of total RNA per sample. Study results and limitations: Estimates of total diversity, which came from one million sequenced T cells, were considered to be underestimates.

The V gene lost 5 bases and the J gene lost 8 bases, with 18 bases spanning the gap. The CDR3 is 14 residues long. It was with a sample-barcoded 5' primer and a J-beta primer mix that a second PCR of roughly 7 to 11 cycles was run. TCRdb passed the 5' RACE reads through MiXCR, listing each CDR3 protein once. The data show roughly 1,500,000 distinct CDR3 sequences, 35% to 45% seen once. This clonotype was counted between two and nine times. The antigen is not known. The TCR originated in a woman younger than 30 in good health. The sample consisted of blood. The chain recombines TRBV12-3 or TRBV12-4 with TRBJ1-2; the D gene is possibly TRBD1 (5 bases). The CDR3 loop is CASSPQTATHGYTF. In DNA, the CDR3 is TGTGCCAGCAGTCCCCAGACAGCGACCCACGGCTACACCTTC.